These 4 T cell receptor beta chains came from one sample sequenced in a study of shared clonotypes between healthy human individuals. Method: immunoSEQ multiplex PCR; TCRdb's copy keeps in-frame clones and lacks some. Seen here are about 2.2 million clones, under 95% observed once, and the top ten hold 1.5% to 2%. The naive CD8 population came from CD45RO-negative cells selected for CCR7, without terminally differentiated effector memory CD45RA+ cells. Input material: naive CD8+ T cells from PBMCs. These TCRs come from a man younger than 30 in good health. Some clones in this sample may be carry-over from other donors' samples.

The genes are TRBV28 and TRBJ2-1; the match to TRBD2 covers 10 bases. The CDR3 runs to 18 residues. Germline V CDR1 and CDR2: MDHEN, SYDVKM. The V segment lost 6 bases and the J segment 5 bases; nucleotides outside the gene matches: 16. CDR3 region: CASSSYLPFSGRNNEQFF. As DNA, the CDR3 is TGTGCCAGCAGCTCTTACCTCCCCTTTAGCGGGAGGAACAATGAGCAGTTCTTC.

The chain recombines TRBV15 with TRBJ2-7, with D hard to call. V shed 0 bases and J shed 3 bases, with 9 bases lying between them. Germline V lookup: CDR1 LNHNV, CDR2 YYDKDF (reference sequence). The length of the CDR3 is 14 residues. In DNA, the CDR3 is TGTGCCACCAGCAGAGATCGTCAGCTCTACGAGCAGTACTTC. Amino acid sequence: CATSRDRQLYEQYF.

Turning to this clone: This specimen includes other DNA sequences encoding the same CDR3. The chain links TRBV27 to TRBJ2-1; TRBD2 aligns across 13 bases. With V trimmed by 5 bases and J by 6 bases, 4 bases remained unmatched. The CDR3 loop spans 15 amino acids. The germline V gene encodes CDR1 MNHEY and CDR2 SMNVEV (reference sequence). CDR3 amino acids: CASSPGTSGTNEQFF. DNA for the CDR3: TGTGCCAGCAGTCCCGGGACTAGCGGGACCAATGAGCAGTTCTTC.

V usage is TRBV28 and J usage is TRBJ2-7, with TRBD2 identical over 8 bases. This CDR3 is 15 amino acids long. The V gene's germline CDR1 is MDHEN and CDR2 SYDVKM. V was clipped by 6 bases and J by 2 bases; unmatched bases: 9. DNA for the CDR3: TGTGCCAGCAGCCCCCTTAGCGGGGCCACCTACGAGCAGTACTTC. Translating gives CASSPLSGATYEQYF.